This TCR beta chain comes out of a study of blood T cell repertoires in COVID-19. Study summary: Researchers got acute and convalescent COVID-19 samples from the United States, Italy and Spain. PBMCs, B-cell-depleted T cells, or T cells provided the cDNA or gDNA that made up the material.

As processed by the authors: Nucleated cell counts were estimated from reference gene primer amplification. This table comes from immunoSEQ multiplex PCR, and its TCRdb copy is limited to in-frame clones, with some not included. V, J and clone size are those of that table, while D and trimming were read from the DNA. The data show around 170,000 clones, with 65% to 90% seen just once and under 9.5% held by the top ten. The CDR3 contains 15 residues. V shed 4 bases, J shed 2 bases, and the junction held 4 bases outside the gene matches. CDR1 and CDR2 from the germline V gene are SGHKS and YYEKEE (reference sequence).

The sequenced sample consisted of peripheral blood. J is TRBJ2-7 and V is TRBV5-5, with 12 nucleotides matching TRBD2. The receptor's source is a man aged 50 or older with active or convalescent COVID-19. Written as DNA, the CDR3 is TGTGCCAGCAGCGCACGGACTAGCGGGACCTACGAGCAGTACTTC. Translating it yields CASSARTSGTYEQYF.